The TCR beta chain described here comes from a study of molecular identifiers for immune sequencing clone quantification (dated by TCRdb to the late 2010s). Concerning the study at large: For a replicate experiment, RNA from approximately 20,000 or 100,000 naive CD8 T cells was divided into five aliquots, of which four were sequenced. This methods study used CD8 T cells to benchmark TCR RNA copy counting and molecular-identifier clustering-based TCR repertoire sequencing (MIDCIRS).

The investigation overall reported the following: A single cell's worth of spiked-in Jurkat TCR RNA was reported detectable even among under 1.3 million naive CD8 T cells. When barcode sub-clustering was left out, chimeric consensus sequences inflated TCR diversity, with chimeras reaching as high as 47%. The naive libraries included spiked-in Jurkat TCR RNA (about ten copies' worth), and this Jurkat TCR RNA is not part of the donor repertoire. Highly expanded clone sizes could be underestimated because identical TCR molecules may share a barcode. Around 2.8 recovered TCR RNA copies per cell were obtained by modeling, versus around 10 by digital PCR, implying a capture efficiency of 25% to 30%. In CMV-specific effector cells, over 98% of molecules were held by clones above 20 RNA copies, whereas under 1% of molecules were held by such clones in naive cells.

The junction shows trimming of 5 bases on V and 4 bases on J, and the gene matches do not reach 7 bases of it. CDR1 and CDR2 are read off the germline V gene (reference sequence) as PRHDT and FYEKMQ. The CDR3, from cysteine to phenylalanine, totals 16 residues. Left in the record is the CDR3 DNA by itself, 48 bases read in frame from the first base. Notes on this clonotype: This receptor's antigen is unknown. Base qualities are not at hand, and no much larger clone is one base apart.

Library creation used PCR. This sample was sequenced with an Illumina HiSeq 4000. Bulk TCR libraries were made following a previously described method, with the TCR primers given in Table S5. Purification of total RNA was performed with the Qiagen AllPrep DNA/RNA kit. Before analysis, reads from multiple sequencing runs of the same library were pooled. Per the source publication's procedure: Reads were retained only if their TCR constant sequence matched exactly, and those retained reads were trimmed to 150 nt and grouped according to their 12-nt molecular barcodes. Within each barcode group, reads were sub-clustered at a 15% Levenshtein threshold, and quality-weighted consensus sequences were built per RNA molecule. Non-functional sequences were excluded, and lower-count sequences lying one edit away from another sequence were also excluded. Barcode sub-clusters with fewer than 20% of the maximum read count were removed, based on fitting two negative binomial distributions. TCRdb reprocessed the public reads (quality trimming at Q25 with fastp, clone calling with MiXCR) and kept in-frame beta chains. Every CDR3 protein is listed once, alongside the most common genes and DNA of its rows. TCRdb, not the authors, supplied the V and J calls. The sample table records about 320,000 distinct CDR3 sequences; around 21% of these occur just once. The ten largest account for approximately 0.84% of the sample.

Naive CD8 T cell libraries were made from approximately 22,000 to 940,000 sorted cells using 10%, 30% or 50% of purified RNA. Naive CD8 T cells, defined as CD8+CD4-CCR7+CD45RA+, were FACS-sorted into RLT Plus buffer on a BD FACSAria II. To test detection sensitivity, Jurkat RNA equivalent to more than 9 TCR copies was spiked into samples of about 19,000-1,000,000 naive CD8 T cells. Enrichment of CD8 T cells was done with RosetteSep CD8+ T Cell Enrichment Cocktail plus Ficoll-Paque, and ACK red cell lysis came afterward. Here the chain combines TRBV13 and TRBJ1-3; the junction holds 11 bases that match TRBD1. This sequence originates from a human donor in good health. Some libraries in this study had Jurkat cell RNA spiked in. The specimen was naive CD8+ T cells from blood, with Jurkat cell RNA spiked in. The cell subset or site label on this specimen signifies: FACS-sorted CD8+CD4-CCR7+CD45RA+ naive T cells. The CDR3 protein: CASSLGTGGFGNTIYF. Here is the DNA: TGTGCCAGCAGCCTCGGGACAGGGGGGTTCGGAAACACCATATATTTT.